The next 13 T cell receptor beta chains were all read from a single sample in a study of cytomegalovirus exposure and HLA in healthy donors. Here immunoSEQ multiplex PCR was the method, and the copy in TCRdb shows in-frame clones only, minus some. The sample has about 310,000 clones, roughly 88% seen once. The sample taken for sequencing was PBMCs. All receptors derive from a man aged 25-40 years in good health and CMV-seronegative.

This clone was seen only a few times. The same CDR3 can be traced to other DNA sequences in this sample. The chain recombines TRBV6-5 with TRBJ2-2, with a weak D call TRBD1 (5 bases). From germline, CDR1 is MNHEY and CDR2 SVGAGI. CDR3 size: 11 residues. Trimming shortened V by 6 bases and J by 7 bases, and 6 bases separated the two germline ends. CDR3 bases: TGTGCCAGCAGCCAGGGCGGGGAGCTGTTTTTT. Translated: CASSQGGELFF.

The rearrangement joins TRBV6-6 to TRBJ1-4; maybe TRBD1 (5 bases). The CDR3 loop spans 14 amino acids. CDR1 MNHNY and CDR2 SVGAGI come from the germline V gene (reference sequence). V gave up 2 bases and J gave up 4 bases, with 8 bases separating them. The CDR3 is CASSYVQGNEKLFF. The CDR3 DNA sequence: TGTGCCAGCAGTTACGTGCAGGGTAATGAAAAACTGTTTTTT.

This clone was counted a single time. Here the CDR3 reads CASGPGQGAPHPYGYTF. CDR3 DNA sequence: TGTGCCAGCGGGCCTGGACAGGGGGCTCCCCATCCCTATGGCTACACCTTC. This sequence joins TRBV27 and TRBJ1-2, with 11 bases identical to TRBD1. Looked up from germline, CDR1 is MNHEY and CDR2 is SMNVEV (reference sequence). CDR3 size: 17 residues. The J segment lost 4 bases and the V segment lost 8 bases, leaving 15 bases of the junction unmatched.

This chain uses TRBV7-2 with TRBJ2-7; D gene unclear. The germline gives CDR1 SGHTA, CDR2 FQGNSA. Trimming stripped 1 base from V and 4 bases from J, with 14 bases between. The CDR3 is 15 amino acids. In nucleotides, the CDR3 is TGTGCCAGCAGCTTAGGAGGAGACCTCAAGTACGAGCAGTACTTC. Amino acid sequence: CASSLGGDLKYEQYF. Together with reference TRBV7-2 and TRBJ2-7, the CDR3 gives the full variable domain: GAGVSQSPSNKVTEKGKDVELRCDPISGHTALYWYRQSLGQGLEFLIYFQGNSAPDKSGLPSDRFSAERTGGSVSTLTIQRTQQEDSAVYLCASSLGGDLKYEQYFGPGTRLTVT.

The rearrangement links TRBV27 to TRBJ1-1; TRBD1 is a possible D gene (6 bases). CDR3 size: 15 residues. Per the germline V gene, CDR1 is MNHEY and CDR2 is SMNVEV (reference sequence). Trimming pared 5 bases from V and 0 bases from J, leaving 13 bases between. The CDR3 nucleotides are TGTGCCAGCAGTCTTACAGGGCACATGAACACTGAAGCTTTCTTT. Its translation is CASSLTGHMNTEAFF.

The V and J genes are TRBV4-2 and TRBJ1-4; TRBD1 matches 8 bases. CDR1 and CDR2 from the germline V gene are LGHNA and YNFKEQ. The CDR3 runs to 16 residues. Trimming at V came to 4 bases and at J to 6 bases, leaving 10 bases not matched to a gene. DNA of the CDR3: TGTGCCAGCAGCCCAGCAGGAAACAGGGGGGATGAAAAACTGTTTTTT. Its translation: CASSPAGNRGDEKLFF.

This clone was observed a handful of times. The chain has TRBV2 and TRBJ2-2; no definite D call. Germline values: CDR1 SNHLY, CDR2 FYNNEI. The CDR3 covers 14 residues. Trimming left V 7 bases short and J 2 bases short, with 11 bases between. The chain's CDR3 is CASKSDSNTGELFF. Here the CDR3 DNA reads TGTGCCAGCAAATCCGACTCTAACACCGGGGAGCTGTTTTTT.

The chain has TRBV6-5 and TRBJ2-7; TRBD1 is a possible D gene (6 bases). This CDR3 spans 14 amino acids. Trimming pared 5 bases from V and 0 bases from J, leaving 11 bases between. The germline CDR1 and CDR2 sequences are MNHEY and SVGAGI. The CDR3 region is CASSKTGPSYEQYF. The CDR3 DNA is TGTGCCAGCAGTAAAACAGGGCCCTCCTACGAGCAGTACTTC.

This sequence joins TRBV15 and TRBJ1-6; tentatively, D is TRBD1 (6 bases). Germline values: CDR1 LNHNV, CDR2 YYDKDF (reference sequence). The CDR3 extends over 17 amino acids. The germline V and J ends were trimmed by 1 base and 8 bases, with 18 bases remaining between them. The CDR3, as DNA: TGTGCCACCAGCAGAGTCCGCGGGGGCTGGGGGGATTCACCCCTCCACTTT. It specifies CATSRVRGGWGDSPLHF.

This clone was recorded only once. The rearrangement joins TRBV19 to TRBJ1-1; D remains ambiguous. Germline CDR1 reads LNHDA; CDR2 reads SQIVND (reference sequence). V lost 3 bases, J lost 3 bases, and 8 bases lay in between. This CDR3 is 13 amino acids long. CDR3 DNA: TGTGCCAGTAGTATTCTTCCCGACACTGAAGCTTTCTTT. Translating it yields CASSILPDTEAFF.

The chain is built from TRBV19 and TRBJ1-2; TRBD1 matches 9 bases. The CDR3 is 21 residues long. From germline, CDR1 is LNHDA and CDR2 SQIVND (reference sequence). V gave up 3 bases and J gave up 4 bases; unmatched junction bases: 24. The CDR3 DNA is TGTGCCAGTAGTATCTCAGAATTAACAGGGGGCGCACGAATGGCCATCTATGGCTACACCTTC. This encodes CASSISELTGGARMAIYGYTF.

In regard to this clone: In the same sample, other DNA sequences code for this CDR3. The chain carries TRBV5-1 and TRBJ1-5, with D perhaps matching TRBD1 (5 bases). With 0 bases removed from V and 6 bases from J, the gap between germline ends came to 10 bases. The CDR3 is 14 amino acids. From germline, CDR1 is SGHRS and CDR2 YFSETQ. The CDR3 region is CASSLGQGSQPQHF. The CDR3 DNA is TGCGCCAGCAGCTTGGGGCAGGGAAGTCAGCCCCAGCATTTT. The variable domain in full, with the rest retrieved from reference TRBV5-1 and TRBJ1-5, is KAGVTQTPRYLIKTRGQQVTLSCSPISGHRSVSWYQQTPGQGLQFLFEYFSETQRNKGNFPGRFSGRQFSNSRSEMNVSTLELGDSALYLCASSLGQGSQPQHFGDGTRLSIL.

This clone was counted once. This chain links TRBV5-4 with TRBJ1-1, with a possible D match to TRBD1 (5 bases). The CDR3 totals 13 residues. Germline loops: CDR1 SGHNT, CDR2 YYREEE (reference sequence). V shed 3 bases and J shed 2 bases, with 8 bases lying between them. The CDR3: CASSWGLNTEAFF. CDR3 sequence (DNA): TGTGCCAGCAGCTGGGGCTTAAACACTGAAGCTTTCTTT.